This paragraph covers one TCR beta chain sequence. PCR involved 60 Vbeta and 13 Jbeta primers. Clones were read by immunoSEQ multiplex PCR, and TCRdb kept only the in-frame ones, dropping some. The profile shows 150,000 to 200,000 clones, 65% to 75% of them singletons. The data belong to a study of cytomegalovirus exposure and HLA in healthy donors. Donors had nominal health at sampling but likely had unrecorded immune exposures. The CDR3 extends over 13 amino acids. CDR1 is MNHNS, CDR2 SASEGT, per germline. Trimming removed 8 bases from V and 2 bases from J, with 10 bases in between. Sequencing was performed on PBMCs. The rearrangement joins TRBV6-1 to TRBJ1-3; D gene uncertain. This clonotype was sampled from a human donor in good health. CDR3 bases: TGTGCCAGCTCGGGTTACACTGGAAACACCATATATTTT. Encoded protein: CASSGYTGNTIYF.